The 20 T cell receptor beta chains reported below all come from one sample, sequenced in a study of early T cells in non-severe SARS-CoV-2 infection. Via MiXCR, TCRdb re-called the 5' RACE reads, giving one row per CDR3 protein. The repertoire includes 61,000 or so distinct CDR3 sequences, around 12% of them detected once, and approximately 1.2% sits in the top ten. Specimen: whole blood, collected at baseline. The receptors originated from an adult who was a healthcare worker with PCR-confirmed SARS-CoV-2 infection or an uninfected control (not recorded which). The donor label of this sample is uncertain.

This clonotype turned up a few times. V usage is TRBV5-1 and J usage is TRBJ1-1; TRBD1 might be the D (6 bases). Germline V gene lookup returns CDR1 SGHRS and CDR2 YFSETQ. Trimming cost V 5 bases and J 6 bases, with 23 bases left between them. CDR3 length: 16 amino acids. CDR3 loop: CASSLLPGGGASEAFF. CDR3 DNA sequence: TGCGCCAGCAGTCTTCTACCCGGAGGGGGAGCATCTGAAGCTTTCTTT.

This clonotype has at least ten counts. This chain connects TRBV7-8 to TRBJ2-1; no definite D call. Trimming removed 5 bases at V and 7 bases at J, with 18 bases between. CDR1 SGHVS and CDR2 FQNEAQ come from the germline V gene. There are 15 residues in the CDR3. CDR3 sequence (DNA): TGTGCCAGCAGCGTAATGGCCCCGGGCAAGAATGAGCAGTTCTTC. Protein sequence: CASSVMAPGKNEQFF.

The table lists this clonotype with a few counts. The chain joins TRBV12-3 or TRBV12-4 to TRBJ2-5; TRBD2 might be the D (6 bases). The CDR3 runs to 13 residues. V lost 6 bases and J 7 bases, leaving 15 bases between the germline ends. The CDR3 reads CASRPGLGGTQYF. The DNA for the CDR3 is TGTGCCAGCAGACCGGGCCTGGGAGGGACCCAGTACTTC.

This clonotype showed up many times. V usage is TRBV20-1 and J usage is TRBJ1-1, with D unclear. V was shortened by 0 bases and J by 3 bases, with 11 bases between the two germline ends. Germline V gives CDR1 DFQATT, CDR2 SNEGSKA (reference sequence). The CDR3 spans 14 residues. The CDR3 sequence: CSARDRVVYTEAFF. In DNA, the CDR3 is TGCAGTGCTAGAGACCGGGTGGTGTACACTGAAGCTTTCTTT.

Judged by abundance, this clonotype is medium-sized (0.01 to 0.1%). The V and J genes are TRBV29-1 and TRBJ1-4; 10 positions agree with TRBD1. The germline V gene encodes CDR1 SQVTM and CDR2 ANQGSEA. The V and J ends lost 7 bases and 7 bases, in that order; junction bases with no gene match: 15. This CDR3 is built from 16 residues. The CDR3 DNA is TGCAGCGGATTAGGGACAGGGGCCGCTCCCGGTGAAAAACTGTTTTTT. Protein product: CSGLGTGAAPGEKLFF.

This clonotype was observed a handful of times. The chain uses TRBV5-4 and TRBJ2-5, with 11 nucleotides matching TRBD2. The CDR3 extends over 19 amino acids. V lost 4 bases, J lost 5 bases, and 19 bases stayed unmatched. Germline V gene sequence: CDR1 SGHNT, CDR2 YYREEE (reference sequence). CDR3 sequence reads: CASSPPVGLAGGGMETQYF. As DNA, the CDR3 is TGTGCCAGCAGCCCCCCGGTGGGGCTAGCGGGGGGCGGCATGGAGACCCAGTACTTC.

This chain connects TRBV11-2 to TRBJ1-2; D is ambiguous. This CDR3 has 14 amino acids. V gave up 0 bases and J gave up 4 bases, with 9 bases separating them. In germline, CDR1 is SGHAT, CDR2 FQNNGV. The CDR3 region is CASSLERRPYGYTF. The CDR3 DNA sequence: TGTGCCAGCAGCTTAGAACGGCGGCCCTATGGCTACACCTTC.

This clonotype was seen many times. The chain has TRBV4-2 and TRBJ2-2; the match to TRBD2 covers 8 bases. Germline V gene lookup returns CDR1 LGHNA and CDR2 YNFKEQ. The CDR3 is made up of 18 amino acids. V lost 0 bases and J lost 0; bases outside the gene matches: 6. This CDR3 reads CASSQDLAGPANTGELFF. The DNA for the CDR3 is TGTGCCAGCAGCCAAGACCTAGCGGGCCCCGCGAACACCGGGGAGCTGTTTTTT.

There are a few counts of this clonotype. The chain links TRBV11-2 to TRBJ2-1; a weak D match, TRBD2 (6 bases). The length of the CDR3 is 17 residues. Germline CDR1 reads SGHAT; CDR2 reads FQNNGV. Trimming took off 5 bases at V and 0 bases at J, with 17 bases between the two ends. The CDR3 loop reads CASSRPGDLISYNEQFF. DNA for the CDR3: TGTGCCAGCAGCCGCCCGGGGGACCTAATCTCCTACAATGAGCAGTTCTTC.

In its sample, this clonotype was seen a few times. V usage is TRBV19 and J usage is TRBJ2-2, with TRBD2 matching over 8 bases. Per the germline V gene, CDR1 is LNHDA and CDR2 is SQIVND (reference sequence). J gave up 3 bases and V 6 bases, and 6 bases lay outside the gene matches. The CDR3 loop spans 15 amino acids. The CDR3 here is CASSLIAGYTGELFF. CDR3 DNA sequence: TGTGCCAGTAGCCTCATAGCGGGGTACACCGGGGAGCTGTTTTTT.

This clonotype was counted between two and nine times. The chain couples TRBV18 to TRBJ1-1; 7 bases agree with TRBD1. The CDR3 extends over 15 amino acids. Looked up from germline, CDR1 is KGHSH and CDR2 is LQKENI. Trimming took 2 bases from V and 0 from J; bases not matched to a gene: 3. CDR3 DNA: TGTGCCAGCTCACCATCCGGGACAGTGAACACTGAAGCTTTCTTT. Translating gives CASSPSGTVNTEAFF.

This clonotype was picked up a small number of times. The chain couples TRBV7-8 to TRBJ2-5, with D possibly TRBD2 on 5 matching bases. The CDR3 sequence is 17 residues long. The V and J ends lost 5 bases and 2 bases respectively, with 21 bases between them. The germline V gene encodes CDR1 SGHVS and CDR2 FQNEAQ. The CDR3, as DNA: TGTGCCAGCAGCCCGCCGAACGGAGGTCTATCACAAGAGACCCAGTACTTC. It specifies CASSPPNGGLSQETQYF.

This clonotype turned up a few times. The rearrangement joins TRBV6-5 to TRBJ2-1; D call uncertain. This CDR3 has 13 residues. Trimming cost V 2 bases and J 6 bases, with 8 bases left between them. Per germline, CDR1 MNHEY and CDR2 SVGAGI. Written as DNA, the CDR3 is TGTGCCAGCAGTTACGGAACAGCCAATGAGCAGTTCTTC. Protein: CASSYGTANEQFF.

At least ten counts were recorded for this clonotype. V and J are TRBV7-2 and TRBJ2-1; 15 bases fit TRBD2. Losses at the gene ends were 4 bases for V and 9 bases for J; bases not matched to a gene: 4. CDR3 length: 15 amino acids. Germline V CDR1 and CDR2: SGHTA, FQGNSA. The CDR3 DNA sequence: TGTGCCAGCAGCTCCGGGACTAGCGGGGGGATTGAGCAGTTCTTC. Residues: CASSSGTSGGIEQFF.

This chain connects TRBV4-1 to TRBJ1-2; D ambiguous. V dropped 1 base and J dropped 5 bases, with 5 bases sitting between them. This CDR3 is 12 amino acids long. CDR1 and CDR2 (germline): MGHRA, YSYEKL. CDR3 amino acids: CASSQGRYGYTF. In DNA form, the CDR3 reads TGCGCCAGCAGCCAAGGCCGATATGGCTACACCTTC.

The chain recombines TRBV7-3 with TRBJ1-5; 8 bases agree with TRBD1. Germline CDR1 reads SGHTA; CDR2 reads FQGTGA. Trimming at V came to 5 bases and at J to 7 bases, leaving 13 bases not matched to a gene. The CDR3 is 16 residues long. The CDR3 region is CASSGSRHRGTQPQHF. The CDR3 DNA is TGTGCCAGCAGCGGATCCCGGCACAGGGGGACCCAGCCCCAGCATTTT.

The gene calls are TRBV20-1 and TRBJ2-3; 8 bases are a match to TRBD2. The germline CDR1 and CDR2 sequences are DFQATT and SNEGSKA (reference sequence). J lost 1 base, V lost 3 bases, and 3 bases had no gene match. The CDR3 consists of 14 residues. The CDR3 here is CSASGLARTDTQYF. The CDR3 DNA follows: TGCAGTGCTAGTGGACTAGCCCGCACAGATACGCAGTATTTT.

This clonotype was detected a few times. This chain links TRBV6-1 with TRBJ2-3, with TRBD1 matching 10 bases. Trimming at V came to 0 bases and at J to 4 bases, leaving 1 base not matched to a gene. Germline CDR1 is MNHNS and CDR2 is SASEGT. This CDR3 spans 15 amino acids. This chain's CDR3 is CASSEAGTGADTQYF. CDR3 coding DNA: TGTGCCAGCAGTGAAGCCGGGACAGGGGCAGATACGCAGTATTTT.

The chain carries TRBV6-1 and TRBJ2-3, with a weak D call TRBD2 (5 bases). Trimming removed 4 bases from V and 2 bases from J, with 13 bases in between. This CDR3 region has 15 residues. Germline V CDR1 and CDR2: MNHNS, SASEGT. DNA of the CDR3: TGTGCCAGCAGTGTGAATACGGGATCCACAGATACGCAGTATTTT. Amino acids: CASSVNTGSTDTQYF.

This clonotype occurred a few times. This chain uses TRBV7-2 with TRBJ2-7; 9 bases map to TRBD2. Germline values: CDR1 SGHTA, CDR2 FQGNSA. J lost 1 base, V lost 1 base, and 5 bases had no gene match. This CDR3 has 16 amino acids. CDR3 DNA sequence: TGTGCCAGCAGCTTAGGGGCTAGCGGGGTGTCCTACGAGCAGTACGTC. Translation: CASSLGASGVSYEQYV.